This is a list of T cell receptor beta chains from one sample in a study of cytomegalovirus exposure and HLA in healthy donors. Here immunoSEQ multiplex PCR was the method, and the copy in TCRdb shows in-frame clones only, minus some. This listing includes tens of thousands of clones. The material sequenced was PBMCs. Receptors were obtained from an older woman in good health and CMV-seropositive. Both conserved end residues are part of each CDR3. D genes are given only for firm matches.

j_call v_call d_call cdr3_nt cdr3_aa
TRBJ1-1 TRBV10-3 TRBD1 TGTGCCATCAGTAATGCTCGGACAGGGGACACTGAAGCTTTCTTT CAISNARTGDTEAFF
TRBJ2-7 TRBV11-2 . TGTGCCAGCAGCTTAGACGGGGACTACGAGCAGTACTTC CASSLDGDYEQYF
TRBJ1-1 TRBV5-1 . TGCGCCAGCAGCTTGTGGGGCAGTAACACTGAAGCTTTCTTT CASSLWGSNTEAFF
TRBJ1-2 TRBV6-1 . TGTGCCAGCAGTGTTGACGGGTTCGCCTATGGCTACACCTTC CASSVDGFAYGYTF
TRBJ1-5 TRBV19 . TGTGCCAGTACTAGGATGGCTGGCAATCAGCCCCAGCATTTT CASTRMAGNQPQHF
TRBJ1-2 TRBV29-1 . TGCAGCGTGGCACTAGATGGCTACACCTTC CSVALDGYTF
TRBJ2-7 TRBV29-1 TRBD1 TGCAGCGCCAGGACAGGGAGCTCCTACGAGCAGTACTTC CSARTGSSYEQYF
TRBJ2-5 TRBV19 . TGTGCCAGTAGTATAGCAGGCGGCAGGGCTGAGACCCAGTACTTC CASSIAGGRAETQYF
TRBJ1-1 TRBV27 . TGTGCCAGCAGTCTCGAAGTCGGCAGGTCCAACACTGAAGCTTTCTTT CASSLEVGRSNTEAFF
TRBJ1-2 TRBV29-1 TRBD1 TGCAGCGTTGAAATTGGGACAGGGCCTTGGGGCTACACCTTC CSVEIGTGPWGYTF
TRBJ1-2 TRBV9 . TGTGCCAGCAGCGGTCTCGGGGTTTGGAACTATGGCTACACCTTC CASSGLGVWNYGYTF
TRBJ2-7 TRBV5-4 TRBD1 TGTGCCAGCAGCAAGGGACAGGGGAGCTCCTACGAGCAGTACTTC CASSKGQGSSYEQYF
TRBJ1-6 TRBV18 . TGTGCCAGCTCGCGCAAATCCCTCGGGGGAAGCGATAATTCACCCCTCCACTTT CASSRKSLGGSDNSPLHF
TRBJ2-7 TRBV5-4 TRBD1 TGTGCCAGCAGCGCGGACAGGGGGGTCACCTACGAGCAGTACTTC CASSADRGVTYEQYF
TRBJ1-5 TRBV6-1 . TGTGCCAGCATCCCGGGCCGGGGTAATCAGCCCCAGCATTTT CASIPGRGNQPQHF